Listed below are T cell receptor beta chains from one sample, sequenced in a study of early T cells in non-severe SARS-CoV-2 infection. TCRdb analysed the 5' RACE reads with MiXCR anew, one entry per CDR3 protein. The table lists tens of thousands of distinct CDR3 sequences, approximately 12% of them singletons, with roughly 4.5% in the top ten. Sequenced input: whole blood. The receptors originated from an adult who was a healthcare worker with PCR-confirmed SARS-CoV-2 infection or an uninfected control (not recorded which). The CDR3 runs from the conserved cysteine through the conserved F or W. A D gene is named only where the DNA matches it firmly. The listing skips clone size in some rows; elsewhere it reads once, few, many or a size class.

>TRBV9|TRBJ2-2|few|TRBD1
TGTGCCAGCAAACAGGGTGGGGACAGCTTAACCGGGGAGCTGTTTTTT
CASKQGGDSLTGELFF
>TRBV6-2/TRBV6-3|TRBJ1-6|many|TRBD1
TGTGCCAGCAGTTCCGCGACAGGGATCAATAATTCACCCCTCCACTTT
CASSSATGINNSPLHF
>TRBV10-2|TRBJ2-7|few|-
TGCGCCAGCAGTTCACATGAGCTTGGCGAGCAGTACTTC
CASSSHELGEQYF
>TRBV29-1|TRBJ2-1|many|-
TGCAGCGTTGAATGGCTAGCTGGGAATGAGCAGTTCTTC
CSVEWLAGNEQFF
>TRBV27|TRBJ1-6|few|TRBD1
TGTGCCAGCAGTTTTAGGACAGGATTCTCCTATAATTCACCCCTCCACTTT
CASSFRTGFSYNSPLHF
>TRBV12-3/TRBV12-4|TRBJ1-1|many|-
TGTGCCAGCACCCCACAGGGTTTGGGCACTGAAGCTTTCTTT
CASTPQGLGTEAFF
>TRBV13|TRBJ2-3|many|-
TGTGCCAGCAGCCCGATAGCAACAGTAGATACGCAGTATTTT
CASSPIATVDTQYF
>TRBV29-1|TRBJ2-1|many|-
TGCAGCGCGCGTGCCAATTCCTACAATGAGCAGTTCTTC
CSARANSYNEQFF
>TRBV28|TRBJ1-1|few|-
TGTGCCAGCAGTTTACCAAGACGACAGGCAAACACTGAAGCTTTCTTT
CASSLPRRQANTEAFF
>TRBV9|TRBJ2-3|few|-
TGTGCCAGCAGCGCCAGGGGAAGCACAGATACGCAGTATTTT
CASSARGSTDTQYF
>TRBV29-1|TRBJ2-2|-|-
TGCAGCGTTCATCCAGGGGGGACGAACACCGGGGAGCTGTTTTTT
CSVHPGGTNTGELFF
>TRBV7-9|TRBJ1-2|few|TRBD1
TGTGCCAGCAGCTTAGGGGGGACAGTCTATGGCTACACCTTC
CASSLGGTVYGYTF
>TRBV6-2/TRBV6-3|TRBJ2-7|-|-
TGTGCCAGCGGGACCTACTACGAGCAGTACTTC
CASGTYYEQYF
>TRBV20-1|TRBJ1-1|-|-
TGCAGTGCTAGAGAGTGGGGCACGAACACTGAAGCTTTCTTT
CSAREWGTNTEAFF
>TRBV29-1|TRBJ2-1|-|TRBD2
TGCAGCGCTGAAGGACTAGCGGGATACAATGAGCAGTTCTTC
CSAEGLAGYNEQFF
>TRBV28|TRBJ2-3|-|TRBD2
TGTGCCAGCAGTCCTGGGACTAGCGGGAGTTTAGCAGATACGCAGTATTTT
CASSPGTSGSLADTQYF
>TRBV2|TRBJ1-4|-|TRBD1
TGTGCCAGCAGAAGGGACAGGGGGGCTAATGAAAAACTGTTTTTT
CASRRDRGANEKLFF